This entry features one T cell receptor (beta chain) sequence. The antigen is not known. V dropped 4 bases and J dropped 0; count of bases not matched to a gene: 5. Germline assignment: CDR1 SGHRS and CDR2 YFSETQ. CDR3 length equals 15 residues. Patients with chemo-refractory metastatic non-small-cell lung cancer received focal radiation plus CTLA-4 blockade with ipilimumab. These data are taken from a study of radiotherapy plus CTLA-4 blockade in lung cancer. Study-wide points: It was early blood T cell clone dynamics, with interferon-beta, that reportedly best predicted response. Expansion in blood of tumor-derived TCR clones was seen after radiotherapy plus ipilimumab.

TCRdb keeps only in-frame clones here, not all; method: immunoSEQ multiplex PCR. The sample yields some 110,000 clones, 78% seen once. This chain joins TRBV5-1 and TRBJ2-7, with 9 bases identical to TRBD1. This clonotype originated in a human donor with non-small cell lung cancer who had a partial response to radiotherapy plus ipilimumab. This material consisted of peripheral blood, taken from a patient treated with radiotherapy plus ipilimumab. CDR3 protein: CASSAGTGRSYEQYV. The CDR3 coding sequence is TGCGCCAGCAGCGCGGGGACAGGGCGCTCCTACGAGCAGTACGTC.